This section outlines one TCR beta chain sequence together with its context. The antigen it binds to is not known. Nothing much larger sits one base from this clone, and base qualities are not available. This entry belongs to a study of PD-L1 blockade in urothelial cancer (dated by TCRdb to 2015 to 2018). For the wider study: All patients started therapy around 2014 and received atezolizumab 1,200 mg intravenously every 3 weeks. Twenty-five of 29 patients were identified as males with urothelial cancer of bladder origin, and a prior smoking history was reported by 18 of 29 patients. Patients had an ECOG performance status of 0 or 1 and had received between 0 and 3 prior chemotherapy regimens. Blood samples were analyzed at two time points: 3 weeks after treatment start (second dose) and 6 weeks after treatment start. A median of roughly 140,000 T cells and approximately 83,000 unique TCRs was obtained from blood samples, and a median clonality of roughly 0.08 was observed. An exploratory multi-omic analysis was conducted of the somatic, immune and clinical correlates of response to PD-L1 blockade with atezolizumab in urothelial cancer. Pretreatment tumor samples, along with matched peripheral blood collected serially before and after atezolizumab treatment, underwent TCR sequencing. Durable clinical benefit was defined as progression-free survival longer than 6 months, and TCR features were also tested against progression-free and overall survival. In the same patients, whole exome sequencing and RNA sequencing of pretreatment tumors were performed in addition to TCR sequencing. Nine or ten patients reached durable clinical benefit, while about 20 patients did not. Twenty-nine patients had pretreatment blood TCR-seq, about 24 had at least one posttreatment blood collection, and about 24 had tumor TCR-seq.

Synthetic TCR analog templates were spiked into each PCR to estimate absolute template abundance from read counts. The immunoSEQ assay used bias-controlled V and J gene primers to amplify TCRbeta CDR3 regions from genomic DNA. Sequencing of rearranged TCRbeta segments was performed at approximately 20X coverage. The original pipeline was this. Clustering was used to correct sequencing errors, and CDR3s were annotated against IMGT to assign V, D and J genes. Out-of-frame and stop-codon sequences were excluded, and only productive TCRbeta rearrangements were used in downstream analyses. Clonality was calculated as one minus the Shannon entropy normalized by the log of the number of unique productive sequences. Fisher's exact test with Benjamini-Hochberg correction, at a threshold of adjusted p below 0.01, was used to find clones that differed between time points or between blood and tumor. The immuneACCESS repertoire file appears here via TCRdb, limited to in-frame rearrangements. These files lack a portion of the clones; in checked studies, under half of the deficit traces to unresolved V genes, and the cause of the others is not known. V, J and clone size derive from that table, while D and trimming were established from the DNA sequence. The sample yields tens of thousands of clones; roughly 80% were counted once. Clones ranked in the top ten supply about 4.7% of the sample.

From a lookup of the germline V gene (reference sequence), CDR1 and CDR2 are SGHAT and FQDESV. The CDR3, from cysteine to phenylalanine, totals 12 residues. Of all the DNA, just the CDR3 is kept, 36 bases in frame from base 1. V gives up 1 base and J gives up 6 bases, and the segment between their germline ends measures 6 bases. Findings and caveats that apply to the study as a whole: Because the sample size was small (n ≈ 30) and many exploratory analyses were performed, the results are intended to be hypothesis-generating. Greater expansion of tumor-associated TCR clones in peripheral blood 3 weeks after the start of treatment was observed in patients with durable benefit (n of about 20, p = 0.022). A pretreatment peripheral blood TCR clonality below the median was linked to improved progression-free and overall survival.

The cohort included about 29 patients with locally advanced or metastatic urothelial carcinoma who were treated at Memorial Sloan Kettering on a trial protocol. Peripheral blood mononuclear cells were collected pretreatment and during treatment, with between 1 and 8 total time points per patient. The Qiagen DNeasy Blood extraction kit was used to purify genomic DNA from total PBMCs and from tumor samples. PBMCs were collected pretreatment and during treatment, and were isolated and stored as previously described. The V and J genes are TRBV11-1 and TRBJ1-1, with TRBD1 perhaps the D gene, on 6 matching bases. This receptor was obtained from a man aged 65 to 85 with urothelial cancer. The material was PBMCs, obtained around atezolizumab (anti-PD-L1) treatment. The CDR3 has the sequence CASSLEGAEAFF. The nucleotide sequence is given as TGTGCCAGCAGCTTAGAGGGGGCTGAAGCTTTCTTT.